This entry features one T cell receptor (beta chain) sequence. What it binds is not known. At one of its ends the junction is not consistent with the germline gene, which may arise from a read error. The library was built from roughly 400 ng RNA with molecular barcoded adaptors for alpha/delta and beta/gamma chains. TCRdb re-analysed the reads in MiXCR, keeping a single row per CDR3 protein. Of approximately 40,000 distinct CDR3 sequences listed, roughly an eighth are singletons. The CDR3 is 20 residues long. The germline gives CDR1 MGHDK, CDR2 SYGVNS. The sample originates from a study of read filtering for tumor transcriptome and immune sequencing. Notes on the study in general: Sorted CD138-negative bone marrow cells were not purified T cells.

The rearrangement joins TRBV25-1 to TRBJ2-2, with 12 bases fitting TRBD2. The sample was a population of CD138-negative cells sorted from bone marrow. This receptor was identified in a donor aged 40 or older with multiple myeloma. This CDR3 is CASSEWAPLAGGPNTGGLFF. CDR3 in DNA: TGTGCCAGCAGTGAATGGGCTCCACTAGCGGGAGGCCCGAACACCGGGGGGCTGTTTTTT.